These 10 T cell receptor beta chains were all obtained from the same sample, sequenced in a study of response to subunit inactivated influenza vaccine (dated by TCRdb to the late 2010s). Preparation of the library involved RT-PCR. TCRdb shows the sequencer as Illumina HiSeq 2500. TCRdb reworked the public reads: Q25 trimming with fastp, MiXCR clone assembly, productive beta chains retained. Duplicate CDR3 protein sequences are folded into a single record with the most common DNA and genes. The sample yields 500,000 to 700,000 distinct CDR3 sequences; around 25% were counted once. The ten largest clones take up 2.5% to 3% of the sample. A further study also used this sample, focusing on T cells expressing NK-cell markers. The second investigation adds: TCR beta cDNA libraries were made by 5'RACE template switching that added a universal primer site and unique molecular identifiers.

The sequencing here drew on CD4+ T cells sorted from PBMCs, taken approximately 13 days after vaccination. These receptor sequences come from a middle-aged man who received an inactivated influenza vaccine. Donor details come from another sample of the same person, matched by shared clones.

The rearrangement joins TRBV4-2 to TRBJ2-7; D perhaps matches TRBD1 (6 bases). CDR1 is LGHNA and CDR2 is YNFKEQ in the germline V gene. V lost 1 base and J lost 5, with 15 bases in between. The CDR3 spans 15 residues. This CDR3 is CASSQVYRVVNEQYF. The DNA for the CDR3 is TGTGCCAGCAGCCAAGTGTACAGGGTTGTCAACGAGCAGTACTTC.

The chain carries TRBV7-8 and TRBJ2-1, with D possibly being TRBD1 (6 bases). Germline lookup yields CDR1 SGHVS and CDR2 FQNEAQ. The length of the CDR3 is 16 residues. V was clipped by 2 bases and J by 1 base, with 12 bases between them. CDR3: CASSLTERGSYNEQFF. DNA for the CDR3: TGTGCCAGCAGCTTAACAGAGAGGGGGTCCTACAATGAGCAGTTCTTC.

V and J are TRBV12-3 or TRBV12-4 and TRBJ2-1; 7 bases map to TRBD2. V was pared by 6 bases and J by 15 bases, with 14 bases of the junction left unmatched. The length of the CDR3 is 13 residues. The CDR3 DNA reads as TGTGCCAGCAGCCAGCGGGCGGGAGTGGGGAGGTTCTTC. This translates into CASSQRAGVGRFF.

The J gene is TRBJ2-1, the V gene TRBV5-1; D not certain. The V end lost 0 bases, the J end lost 0 bases, and 10 bases lay between the germline ends. Germline V gives CDR1 SGHRS, CDR2 YFSETQ. The CDR3 totals 16 residues. The CDR3, as DNA: TGCGCCAGCAGCTTGGCGGACCGGAGCTCCTACAATGAGCAGTTCTTC. Amino acids: CASSLADRSSYNEQFF.

The sample holds a few counts of this clonotype. The chain is built from TRBV2 and TRBJ2-5, with 8 bases aligning to TRBD1. The CDR3 covers 15 residues. Germline V lookup: CDR1 SNHLY, CDR2 FYNNEI. J lost 3 bases, V lost 6 bases, and 9 bases had no gene match. Written as DNA, the CDR3 is TGTGCCAGCAGGGATACCGGGACAGGAGAAGAGACCCAGTACTTC. It encodes CASRDTGTGEETQYF.

This clonotype was picked up one time. This sequence joins TRBV7-2 and TRBJ1-3, with D possibly TRBD1 on 5 matching bases. Germline lookup yields CDR1 SGHTA and CDR2 FQGNSA. The CDR3 spans 14 residues. Trimming pared 6 bases from V and 2 bases from J, leaving 11 bases between. CDR3: CASRIGVAGNTIYF. The CDR3 nucleotides are TGTGCCAGCAGGATAGGGGTGGCTGGAAACACCATATATTTT.

This clonotype has a handful of counts. The junction shows a germline mismatch at one end, possibly a read error. This rearrangement joins TRBV7-7 to TRBJ2-5; 10 nucleotides align to TRBD1. The germline gives CDR1 SSHAT, CDR2 FNYEAQ (reference sequence). The CDR3 sequence is 17 residues long. The CDR3 bases are TGTGCTAGCAGCCCCGGGACAGGGGTTAGGTACCAAGAGACCCAGTACTTC. Residues: CASSPGTGVRYQETQYF.

This clonotype was counted ten times or more. This chain connects TRBV29-1 to TRBJ1-1; 7 positions match TRBD1. V lost 6 bases and J lost 2; bases outside the gene matches: 6. The germline V gene has CDR1 SQVTM and CDR2 ANQGSEA. The CDR3 spans 13 residues. CDR3 coding DNA: TGCAGCGTAGCAGGGGGGGAAAACACTGAAGCTTTCTTT. It yields the protein CSVAGGENTEAFF.

The chain uses TRBV24-1 and TRBJ2-6; no clear D gene. The CDR3 contains 13 residues. Germline CDR1 and CDR2: KGHDR and SFDVKD. V lost 3 bases, J lost 7 bases, and 6 bases lay in between. The CDR3 DNA follows: TGTGCCACCAGTGATGAATCCGCCAACGTCCTGACTTTC. It codes for CATSDESANVLTF.

The CDR3 loop is CSAGVSGGTGELFF. The CDR3 DNA sequence: TGCAGCGCCGGGGTCTCTGGGGGCACCGGGGAGCTGTTTTTT. This chain joins TRBV29-1 and TRBJ2-2; D is tentatively TRBD1 or TRBD2 (5 bases each). The CDR3 has 14 amino acids. Germline CDR1 and CDR2: SQVTM and ANQGSEA. V was trimmed by 7 bases and J by 4 bases, leaving 16 bases between them.